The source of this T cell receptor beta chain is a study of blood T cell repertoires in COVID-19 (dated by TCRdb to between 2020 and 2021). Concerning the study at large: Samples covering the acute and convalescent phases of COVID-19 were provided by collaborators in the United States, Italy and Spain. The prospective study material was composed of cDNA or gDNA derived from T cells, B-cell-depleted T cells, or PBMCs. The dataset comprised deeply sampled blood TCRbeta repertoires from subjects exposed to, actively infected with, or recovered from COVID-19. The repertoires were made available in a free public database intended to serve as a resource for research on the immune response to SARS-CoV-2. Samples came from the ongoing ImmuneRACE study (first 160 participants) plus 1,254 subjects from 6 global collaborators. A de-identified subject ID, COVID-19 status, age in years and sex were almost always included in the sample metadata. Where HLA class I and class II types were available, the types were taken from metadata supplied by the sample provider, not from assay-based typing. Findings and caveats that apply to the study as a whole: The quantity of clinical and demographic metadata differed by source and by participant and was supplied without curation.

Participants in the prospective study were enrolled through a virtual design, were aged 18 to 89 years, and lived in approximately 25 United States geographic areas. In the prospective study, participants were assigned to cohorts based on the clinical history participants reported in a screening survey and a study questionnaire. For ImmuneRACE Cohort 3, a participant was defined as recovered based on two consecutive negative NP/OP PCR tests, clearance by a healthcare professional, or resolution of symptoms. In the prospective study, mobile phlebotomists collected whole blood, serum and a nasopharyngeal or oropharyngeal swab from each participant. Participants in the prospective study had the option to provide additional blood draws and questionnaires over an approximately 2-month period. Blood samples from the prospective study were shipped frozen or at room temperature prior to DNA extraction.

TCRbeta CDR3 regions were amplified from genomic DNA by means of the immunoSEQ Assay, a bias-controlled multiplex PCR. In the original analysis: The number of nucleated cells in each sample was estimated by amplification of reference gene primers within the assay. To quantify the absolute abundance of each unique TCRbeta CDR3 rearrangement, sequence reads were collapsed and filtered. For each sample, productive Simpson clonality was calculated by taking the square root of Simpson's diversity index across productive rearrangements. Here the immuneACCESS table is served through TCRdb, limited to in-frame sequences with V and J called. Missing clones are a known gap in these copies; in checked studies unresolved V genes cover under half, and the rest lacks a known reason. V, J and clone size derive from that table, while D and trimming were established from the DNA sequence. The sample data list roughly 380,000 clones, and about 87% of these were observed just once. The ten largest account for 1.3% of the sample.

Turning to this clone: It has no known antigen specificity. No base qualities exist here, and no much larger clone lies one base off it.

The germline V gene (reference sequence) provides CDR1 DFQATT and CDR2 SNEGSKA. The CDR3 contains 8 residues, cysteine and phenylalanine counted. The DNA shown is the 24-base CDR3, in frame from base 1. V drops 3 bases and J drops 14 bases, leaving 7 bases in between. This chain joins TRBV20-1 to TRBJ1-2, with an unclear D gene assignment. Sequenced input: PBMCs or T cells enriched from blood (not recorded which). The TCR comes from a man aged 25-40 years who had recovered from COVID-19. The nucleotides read TGCAGTGCTAGTCCAGTTACCTTC. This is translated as CSASPVTF.